The 19 T cell receptor beta chains below all came from one sample that was sequenced in a study of long-term antiretroviral therapy in people with HIV. Run at survey level, the immunoSEQ assay was version v3.0. Assay used: immunoSEQ multiplex PCR; TCRdb lists only in-frame clones, some missing. The sample lists 28,000 or so clones, 80% to 90% occurring once. Sequences were derived from unsorted PBMCs, sampled 0.8 years before starting antiretroviral therapy. Receptors originate from a man aged 18 to 29 with HIV.

This rearrangement joins TRBV30 to TRBJ1-1; weak D call: TRBD1 (6 bases). CDR1 and CDR2 (germline): GTSNPN, SVGIG (reference sequence). V was clipped by 3 bases and J by 5 bases, with 16 bases between them. This CDR3 region has 14 residues. This chain's CDR3 is CAWSVDSQGTEAFF. As DNA, the CDR3 is TGTGCCTGGAGCGTGGACAGCCAGGGAACTGAAGCTTTCTTT.

V usage is TRBV4-3 and J usage is TRBJ1-3, with D hard to call. The germline V gene has CDR1 LGHNA and CDR2 YSLEER. V lost 4 bases and J 0 bases, leaving 10 bases between the germline ends. The CDR3 is 15 residues long. This chain's CDR3 is CASSLMRTSGNTIYF. The CDR3 region has the DNA TGCGCCAGCAGCCTAATGCGAACCTCTGGAAACACCATATATTTT.

The count of this clone is one. The rearrangement joins TRBV12-1 to TRBJ2-7; the table's D call, TRBD2, has no DNA check behind it. TRBV12-1 is assigned pseudogene status. CDR3 size: 14 residues. CDR3 region: CASRGRPKCYEQYF. The CDR3 coding sequence is TGTGCCAGTCGCGGGAGACCTAAGTGCTACGAGCAGTACTTC.

This chain joins TRBV7-9 and TRBJ2-1; D perhaps matches TRBD2 (5 bases). The CDR3 loop spans 17 amino acids. Trimming left V 5 bases short and J 1 base short, with 18 bases between. Germline V gives CDR1 SEHNR, CDR2 FQNEAQ (reference sequence). CDR3 in amino acids: CASSVGTGFESYNEQFF. The CDR3 DNA reads TGTGCCAGCAGCGTAGGAACGGGGTTCGAATCCTACAATGAGCAGTTCTTC. The full variable domain, in which reference TRBV7-9 and TRBJ2-1 provide the parts outside the CDR3, is DTGVSQNPRHKITKRGQNVTFRCDPISEHNRLYWYRQTLGQGPEFLTYFQNEAQLEKSRLLSDRFSAERPKGSFSTLEIQRTEQGDSAMYLCASSVGTGFESYNEQFFGPGTRLTVL.

The chain carries TRBV5-1 and TRBJ2-1, with TRBD2 identical over 14 bases. The CDR3 sequence is 16 residues long. Germline V gene data show CDR1 as SGHRS and CDR2 as YFSETQ. The J segment lost 8 bases and the V segment lost 0 bases, leaving 4 bases of the junction unmatched. CDR3 sequence: CASSLGEGLAGDEQFF. The DNA of the CDR3 is TGCGCCAGCAGCTTGGGCGAGGGACTAGCGGGGGATGAGCAGTTCTTC.

The chain uses TRBV5-1 and TRBJ2-3; the match to TRBD2 covers 13 bases. The CDR3 has 19 amino acids. Trimming removed 4 bases from V and 4 bases from J; junction bases left unmatched: 15. The germline V gene encodes CDR1 SGHRS and CDR2 YFSETQ. The CDR3 region is CASSQSRGLAGVSSDTQYF. The DNA of the CDR3 is TGCGCCAGCAGCCAGTCCCGAGGACTAGCGGGAGTTAGCTCAGATACGCAGTATTTT. The variable domain in full, with the rest retrieved from reference TRBV5-1 and TRBJ2-3, is KAGVTQTPRYLIKTRGQQVTLSCSPISGHRSVSWYQQTPGQGLQFLFEYFSETQRNKGNFPGRFSGRQFSNSRSEMNVSTLELGDSALYLCASSQSRGLAGVSSDTQYFGPGTRLTVL.

The gene calls are TRBV27 and TRBJ1-4; 9 positions agree with TRBD1. The J segment lost 5 bases and the V segment lost 5 bases, leaving 6 bases of the junction unmatched. CDR1 and CDR2 (germline): MNHEY, SMNVEV (reference sequence). This CDR3 region has 15 residues. The CDR3 coding sequence is TGTGCCAGCAGTGGCGGGACAGGGAAGAATGAAAAACTGTTTTTT. Protein sequence: CASSGGTGKNEKLFF.

This chain joins TRBV7-9 and TRBJ2-7; the match to TRBD2 covers 8 bases. The germline V gene encodes CDR1 SEHNR and CDR2 FQNEAQ (reference sequence). With 5 bases clipped from V and 7 bases from J, the junction kept 7 bases outside the gene matches. This CDR3 has 13 amino acids. The CDR3 nucleotides read TGTGCCAGCAGCCCGGGGGGGCCCGGGGAGCAGTACTTC. Its protein product is CASSPGGPGEQYF. The full variable domain, its missing parts supplied by reference TRBV7-9 and TRBJ2-7, is DTGVSQNPRHKITKRGQNVTFRCDPISEHNRLYWYRQTLGQGPEFLTYFQNEAQLEKSRLLSDRFSAERPKGSFSTLEIQRTEQGDSAMYLCASSPGGPGEQYFGPGTRLTVT.

The chain combines TRBV6-5 with TRBJ1-1; 9 bases map to TRBD1. Germline CDR1 is MNHEY and CDR2 is SVGAGI. The CDR3 runs 14 residues. Trimming at V came to 9 bases and at J to 4 bases, leaving 9 bases not matched to a gene. The DNA for the CDR3 is TGTGCCAGTCAACAGGGGGCCCGGGGCACTGAAGCTTTCTTT. Translation: CASQQGARGTEAFF.

CDR3 in DNA: TGTGCCAGCAGTGAATCCGGGGCGCGCAATCAGCCCCAGCATTTT. Protein product: CASSESGARNQPQHF. The chain joins TRBV2 to TRBJ1-5, with D possibly being TRBD1 (5 bases). Trimming removed 2 bases from V and 2 bases from J, with 10 bases in between. Germline CDR1 is SNHLY and CDR2 is FYNNEI. The CDR3 spans 15 residues.

The chain carries TRBV6-5 and TRBJ2-7, with D perhaps TRBD2 (6 bases). Germline CDR1 is MNHEY and CDR2 is SVGAGI. V lost 6 bases and J 5 bases, leaving 17 bases between the germline ends. This CDR3 comprises 14 residues. The DNA of the CDR3 is TGTGCCAGCAGAACTAGCTCCCCATATGACGAGCAGTACTTC. Translating gives CASRTSSPYDEQYF.

This sequence joins TRBV7-9 and TRBJ1-2; TRBD1 matches 8 bases. J gave up 8 bases and V 4 bases, and 6 bases lay outside the gene matches. CDR1 and CDR2 from the germline V gene are SEHNR and FQNEAQ (reference sequence). The CDR3 loop spans 13 amino acids. CDR3 nucleotide sequence: TGTGCCAGCAGCTCTGGGACAGGAGGGGGCTACACCTTC. Translating gives CASSSGTGGGYTF.

The chain couples TRBV29-1 to TRBJ2-4; 8 bases match TRBD2. CDR1 and CDR2 (germline): SQVTM, ANQGSEA. After removal of 0 bases from V and 9 bases from J, the junction contained 7 bases not matched to a gene. The CDR3 spans 14 residues. The CDR3 bases are TGCAGCGTTGAAGATCCCGGGAGGGCGAGCATTCAGTACTTC. Protein: CSVEDPGRASIQYF.

CDR3 in amino acids: CASSPPGRANEKLFF. As DNA, the CDR3 is TGTGCCAGCTCACCACCAGGGAGGGCTAATGAAAAACTGTTTTTT. The chain uses TRBV18 and TRBJ1-4; no firm D call. V was cut by 0 bases and J by 3 bases, with 8 bases left in between. The length of the CDR3 is 15 residues. Germline V gene lookup returns CDR1 KGHSH and CDR2 LQKENI.

The chain recombines TRBV6-4 with TRBJ2-3; D may correspond to TRBD1 or TRBD2 (6 bases each). V gave up 8 bases and J gave up 5 bases, with 26 bases separating them. Germline V gene data show CDR1 as MRHNA and CDR2 as SNTAGT. The CDR3 is 17 amino acids. The CDR3 loop is CASARDPAGAGRDTQYF. CDR3 nucleotide sequence: TGTGCCAGCGCCCGAGACCCTGCAGGGGCCGGGAGAGATACGCAGTATTTT.

The chain uses TRBV7-9 and TRBJ2-3; 10 bases are shared with TRBD2. After removal of 9 bases from V and 3 bases from J, the junction contained 3 bases not matched to a gene. The CDR3 runs 13 residues. Per the germline V gene, CDR1 is SEHNR and CDR2 is FQNEAQ (reference sequence). The CDR3 DNA reads TGTGCCAGAGGACTAGCGGAGACAGATACGCAGTATTTT. Amino acid sequence: CARGLAETDTQYF.

This rearrangement joins TRBV5-4 to TRBJ1-3; no clear D gene. With 7 bases removed from V and 6 bases from J, the gap between germline ends came to 23 bases. Germline CDR1 and CDR2: SGHNT and YYREEE (reference sequence). There are 16 residues in the CDR3. The CDR3 DNA is TGTGCCAGCTTCAACTTGACGGCCGGGCGGGTAAACACCATATATTTT. This gives the protein CASFNLTAGRVNTIYF.

The chain carries TRBV28 and TRBJ1-1; D gene uncertain. This CDR3 has 15 residues. Germline CDR1 is MDHEN and CDR2 is SYDVKM. With 3 bases removed from V and 5 bases from J, the gap between germline ends came to 16 bases. CDR3 residues: CASSFRGGRRTEAFF. For the CDR3, the DNA is TGTGCCAGCAGTTTCCGGGGAGGTAGAAGAACTGAAGCTTTCTTT.

The chain recombines TRBV2 with TRBJ1-4; the D is unclear. The germline V gene has CDR1 SNHLY and CDR2 FYNNEI. The CDR3 contains 14 residues. The V end was cut by 2 bases, the J end by 5 bases, with 9 bases between. As DNA, the CDR3 is TGTGCCAGCAGTGAAAGCCGGGCCAATGAAAAACTGTTTTTT. It yields the protein CASSESRANEKLFF.